A selection of T cell receptor beta chains follows, all from one sample in a study of OX40 agonist ivuxolimab in advanced cancers. The data were produced by immunoSEQ multiplex PCR, yet TCRdb's version contains in-frame clones alone and is incomplete. The sample has fewer than 55,000 clones, 80% to 85% seen once. This specimen consisted of CD4+ or CD8+ T cells sorted from blood, obtained in a trial of the OX40 agonist ivuxolimab. Every receptor here comes from an adult with an advanced solid tumor such as melanoma, head and neck, liver or kidney cancer. The CDR3 runs from the conserved cysteine through the conserved F or W. The order of the fields is clone size, CDR3 length, D gene, J gene, V gene, CDR3 protein, CDR3 DNA. A D gene is named only where the DNA matches it firmly. Rows give clone size only sometimes, using once, few, many, or a class for an expanded clone.

>once|16|TRBD1|TRBJ2-7|TRBV5-6
CASSLEPGGDGYEQYF
TGTGCCAGCAGCTTGGAACCAGGGGGTGATGGCTACGAGCAGTACTTC
>once|14|.|TRBJ2-3|TRBV28
CATQLSPSTDTQYF
TGTGCCACCCAACTCTCACCTAGCACAGATACGCAGTATTTT
>.|14|.|TRBJ1-5|TRBV6-6
CASSYSRGYQPQHF
TGTGCCAGCAGTTACTCGAGGGGTTATCAGCCCCAGCATTTT
>.|12|.|TRBJ2-3|TRBV6-1
CASKGNTDTQYF
TGTGCCAGCAAGGGGAACACAGATACGCAGTATTTT
>.|13|TRBD1|TRBJ1-1|TRBV5-5
CASSSGQGFEAFF
TGTGCCAGCAGCTCGGGACAGGGGTTTGAAGCTTTCTTT
>.|16|.|TRBJ2-3|TRBV2
CASGTGRSQSTDTQYF
TGTGCCAGCGGTACCGGGAGATCCCAAAGCACAGATACGCAGTATTTT
>.|15|TRBD2|TRBJ2-1|TRBV2
CASSEGLAGGYEQFF
TGTGCCAGCAGTGAAGGGTTAGCGGGGGGCTATGAGCAGTTCTTC
>once|17|.|TRBJ1-6|TRBV4-1
CASSHTGEISYNSPLHF
TGCGCCAGCAGCCATACCGGAGAGATCTCCTATAATTCACCCCTCCACTTT
>.|14|.|TRBJ2-2|TRBV7-7
CASRGLGGNGELFF
TGTGCCAGCAGAGGTTTAGGGGGGAACGGGGAGCTGTTTTTT
>.|14|.|TRBJ2-1|TRBV30
CAWMIGVKYNEQFF
TGTGCCTGGATGATTGGGGTCAAGTACAATGAGCAGTTCTTC
>.|16|TRBD2|TRBJ2-5|TRBV4-3
CASSQVLAGGQETQYF
TGCGCCAGCAGCCAGGTACTAGCGGGAGGGCAAGAGACCCAGTACTTC
>.|13|TRBD2|TRBJ2-1|TRBV4-1
CASSRLAGELQFF
TGCGCCAGCAGTCGACTAGCGGGGGAGTTACAGTTCTTC
>.|14|.|TRBJ1-1|TRBV6-5
CASSFRDGGTEAFF
TGTGCCAGCAGTTTCCGGGACGGGGGCACTGAAGCTTTCTTT
>.|14|.|TRBJ2-2|TRBV5-1
CASSPTRLTGELFF
TGCGCCAGCAGCCCAACGCGACTAACCGGGGAGCTGTTTTTT
>.|14|TRBD2|TRBJ2-5|TRBV6-1
CASRTSGGTETQYF
TGTGCCAGCAGAACTAGCGGGGGGACCGAGACCCAGTACTTC
>.|14|.|TRBJ2-1|TRBV28
CASRAPSSYNEQFF
TGTGCCAGCCGGGCGCCGAGCTCCTACAATGAGCAGTTCTTC
>.|16|.|TRBJ2-1|TRBV7-9
CASSFTAVRGYNEQFF
TGTGCCAGCAGCTTCACGGCGGTACGGGGCTACAATGAGCAGTTCTTC
>.|14|TRBD1|TRBJ1-2|TRBV18
CASSPPDRDYGYTF
TGTGCCAGCTCACCTCCCGACAGGGACTATGGCTACACCTTC
>.|16|TRBD1|TRBJ1-1|TRBV7-2
CASSLRPDREGTEAFF
TGTGCCAGCAGCTTGAGGCCGGACAGGGAGGGCACTGAAGCTTTCTTT
>.|15|.|TRBJ1-1|TRBV5-5
CASSFGAQENTEAFF
TGTGCCAGCAGCTTCGGGGCCCAGGAGAACACTGAAGCTTTCTTT
>.|14|.|TRBJ1-2|TRBV5-4
CASSLGQALGGYTF
TGTGCCAGCAGCTTGGGACAGGCCCTGGGTGGCTACACCTTC
>.|13|.|TRBJ2-5|TRBV5-1
CASTTGLQETQYF
TGCGCCAGCACCACGGGTCTGCAAGAGACCCAGTACTTC
>.|17|TRBD1|TRBJ2-1|TRBV4-3
CASSQSHTGGSYNEQFF
TGCGCCAGCAGCCAATCTCACACAGGGGGATCCTACAATGAGCAGTTCTTC
>.|16|TRBD1|TRBJ1-5|TRBV19
CASSERQGKSNQSQHF
TGTGCCAGTAGTGAACGACAGGGGAAGAGCAATCAGTCCCAGCATTTT
>.|14|.|TRBJ1-3|TRBV6-6
CASSYSHSGNTIYF
TGTGCCAGCAGTTACTCTCACTCTGGAAACACCATATATTTT
>.|14|.|TRBJ1-1|TRBV5-4
CASSLSPRDSEAFF
TGTGCCAGCAGCTTGTCCCCCCGAGACAGTGAAGCTTTCTTT
>.|17|.|TRBJ2-1|TRBV5-6
CASSLVHDPEGYNEQFF
TGTGCCAGCAGCTTGGTACACGACCCGGAGGGTTACAATGAGCAGTTCTTC
>once|23|.|TRBJ2-4|TRBV12-5
CASGLVSLLPRELGVVAKNIQYF
TGTGCTAGTGGTTTGGTTAGCCTCCTGCCCCGGGAGCTAGGGGTGGTAGCCAAAAACATTCAGTACTTC
>few|15|.|TRBJ1-6|TRBV5-1
CASSLMGTVNSPLHF
TGCGCCAGCAGCTTGATGGGGACCGTTAATTCACCCCTCCACTTT
>.|13|.|TRBJ2-1|TRBV10-2
CASSESNYNEQFF
TGCGCCAGCAGTGAGTCCAACTACAATGAGCAGTTCTTC
>few|14|.|TRBJ1-2|TRBV5-6
CASSYLTGYYGYTF
TGTGCCAGCAGCTACCTTACAGGGTACTATGGCTACACCTTC
>.|15|TRBD2|TRBJ2-1|TRBV6-5
CASSGTSGSMNEQFF
TGTGCCAGCAGTGGAACTAGCGGGAGTATGAATGAGCAGTTCTTC
>once|16|.|TRBJ2-5|TRBV7-8
CASSLGSGAGWETQYF
TGTGCCAGCAGCTTAGGGTCCGGGGCAGGGTGGGAGACCCAGTACTTC
>.|14|TRBD2|TRBJ2-7|TRBV7-2
CASSASGTFYEQYF
TGTGCCAGCAGCGCGAGCGGGACTTTCTACGAGCAGTACTTC
>medium-sized|14|TRBD2|TRBJ2-7|TRBV7-8
CASSYRTSGYEQYF
TGTGCCAGCAGCTACCGGACTAGCGGTTACGAGCAGTACTTC
>.|15|TRBD1|TRBJ1-5|TRBV27
CASSPDRVYNQPQHF
TGTGCCAGCAGCCCCGACAGGGTTTACAATCAGCCCCAGCATTTT
>.|16|TRBD2|TRBJ2-3|TRBV15
CATSREASGGADTQYF
TGTGCCACCAGCAGAGAAGCTAGCGGGGGGGCGGATACGCAGTATTTT
>.|14|.|TRBJ1-1|TRBV28
CASSGGQRNTEAFF
TGTGCCAGCAGTGGGGGACAACGGAACACTGAAGCTTTCTTT
>.|17|.|TRBJ1-1|TRBV19
CASSIPIETGWGTEAFF
TGTGCCAGTAGTATCCCGATAGAAACAGGGTGGGGAACTGAAGCTTTCTTT
>.|16|.|TRBJ1-2|TRBV7-2
CASSPSPLQGDYGYTF
TGTGCCAGCAGCCCCTCACCCTTACAGGGAGACTATGGCTACACCTTC
>.|19|.|TRBJ1-5|TRBV7-2
CASSPAGGTSLYSNQPQHF
TGTGCCAGCAGCCCGGCGGGGGGGACATCCCTTTATAGCAATCAGCCCCAGCATTTT
>.|13|.|TRBJ1-1|TRBV5-1
CASSSLPGTEAFF
TGCGCCAGCAGCTCTTTACCCGGGACAGAAGCTTTCTTT
>.|17|.|TRBJ1-1|TRBV7-9
CASRPNLGRSPDTEAFF
TGTGCCAGCAGACCCAATTTGGGCAGGAGCCCTGACACTGAAGCTTTCTTT
>.|15|TRBD2|TRBJ2-1|TRBV14
CASSQRRENLHEQFF
TGTGCCAGCAGCCAAAGGCGGGAGAACTTGCATGAGCAGTTCTTC
>.|13|.|TRBJ2-3|TRBV7-9
CASSPRLSDTQYF
TGTGCCAGCAGCCCTAGACTGTCAGATACGCAGTATTTT
>few|14|.|TRBJ1-1|TRBV7-9
CASSFRGGDTEAFF
TGTGCCAGCAGCTTTAGGGGCGGGGACACTGAAGCTTTCTTT
>.|11|.|TRBJ2-7|TRBV19
CASSWGYEQYF
TGTGCCAGTAGTTGGGGGTACGAGCAGTACTTC
>.|18|TRBD1|TRBJ1-3|TRBV5-1
CASSLESGGSFSGNTIYF
TGCGCCAGCAGCTTGGAGTCAGGGGGCTCGTTCTCTGGAAACACCATATATTTT
>.|14|.|TRBJ1-1|TRBV5-1
CASSLRGSGTEAFF
TGCGCCAGCAGCTTGCGCGGGAGTGGCACTGAAGCTTTCTTT
>.|15|TRBD2|TRBJ2-7|TRBV9
CASSVGSGSSHEQYF
TGTGCCAGCAGCGTAGGGAGCGGGAGTTCCCACGAGCAGTACTTC
>.|13|TRBD1|TRBJ2-2|TRBV12-5
CASGTSPGGKLFF
TGTGCTAGTGGTACATCCCCAGGGGGCAAGCTGTTTTTT
>.|13|TRBD1|TRBJ1-2|TRBV29-1
CSVRDSTNYGYTF
TGCAGCGTCAGGGACAGCACTAACTATGGCTACACCTTC